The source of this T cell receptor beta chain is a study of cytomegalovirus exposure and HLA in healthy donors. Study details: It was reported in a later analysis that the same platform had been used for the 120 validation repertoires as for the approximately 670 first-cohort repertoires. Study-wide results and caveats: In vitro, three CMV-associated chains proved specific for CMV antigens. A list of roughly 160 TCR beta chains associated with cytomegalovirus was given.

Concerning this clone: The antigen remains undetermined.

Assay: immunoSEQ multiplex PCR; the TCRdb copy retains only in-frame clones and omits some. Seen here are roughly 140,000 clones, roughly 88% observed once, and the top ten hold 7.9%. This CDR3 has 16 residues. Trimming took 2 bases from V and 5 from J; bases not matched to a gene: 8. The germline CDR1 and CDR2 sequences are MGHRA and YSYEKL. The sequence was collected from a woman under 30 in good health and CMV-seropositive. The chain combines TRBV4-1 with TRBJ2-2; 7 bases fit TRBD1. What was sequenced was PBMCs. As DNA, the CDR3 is TGCGCCAGCAGCCAATTAGGGACAGCGAGAACCGGGGAGCTGTTTTTT. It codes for CASSQLGTARTGELFF.